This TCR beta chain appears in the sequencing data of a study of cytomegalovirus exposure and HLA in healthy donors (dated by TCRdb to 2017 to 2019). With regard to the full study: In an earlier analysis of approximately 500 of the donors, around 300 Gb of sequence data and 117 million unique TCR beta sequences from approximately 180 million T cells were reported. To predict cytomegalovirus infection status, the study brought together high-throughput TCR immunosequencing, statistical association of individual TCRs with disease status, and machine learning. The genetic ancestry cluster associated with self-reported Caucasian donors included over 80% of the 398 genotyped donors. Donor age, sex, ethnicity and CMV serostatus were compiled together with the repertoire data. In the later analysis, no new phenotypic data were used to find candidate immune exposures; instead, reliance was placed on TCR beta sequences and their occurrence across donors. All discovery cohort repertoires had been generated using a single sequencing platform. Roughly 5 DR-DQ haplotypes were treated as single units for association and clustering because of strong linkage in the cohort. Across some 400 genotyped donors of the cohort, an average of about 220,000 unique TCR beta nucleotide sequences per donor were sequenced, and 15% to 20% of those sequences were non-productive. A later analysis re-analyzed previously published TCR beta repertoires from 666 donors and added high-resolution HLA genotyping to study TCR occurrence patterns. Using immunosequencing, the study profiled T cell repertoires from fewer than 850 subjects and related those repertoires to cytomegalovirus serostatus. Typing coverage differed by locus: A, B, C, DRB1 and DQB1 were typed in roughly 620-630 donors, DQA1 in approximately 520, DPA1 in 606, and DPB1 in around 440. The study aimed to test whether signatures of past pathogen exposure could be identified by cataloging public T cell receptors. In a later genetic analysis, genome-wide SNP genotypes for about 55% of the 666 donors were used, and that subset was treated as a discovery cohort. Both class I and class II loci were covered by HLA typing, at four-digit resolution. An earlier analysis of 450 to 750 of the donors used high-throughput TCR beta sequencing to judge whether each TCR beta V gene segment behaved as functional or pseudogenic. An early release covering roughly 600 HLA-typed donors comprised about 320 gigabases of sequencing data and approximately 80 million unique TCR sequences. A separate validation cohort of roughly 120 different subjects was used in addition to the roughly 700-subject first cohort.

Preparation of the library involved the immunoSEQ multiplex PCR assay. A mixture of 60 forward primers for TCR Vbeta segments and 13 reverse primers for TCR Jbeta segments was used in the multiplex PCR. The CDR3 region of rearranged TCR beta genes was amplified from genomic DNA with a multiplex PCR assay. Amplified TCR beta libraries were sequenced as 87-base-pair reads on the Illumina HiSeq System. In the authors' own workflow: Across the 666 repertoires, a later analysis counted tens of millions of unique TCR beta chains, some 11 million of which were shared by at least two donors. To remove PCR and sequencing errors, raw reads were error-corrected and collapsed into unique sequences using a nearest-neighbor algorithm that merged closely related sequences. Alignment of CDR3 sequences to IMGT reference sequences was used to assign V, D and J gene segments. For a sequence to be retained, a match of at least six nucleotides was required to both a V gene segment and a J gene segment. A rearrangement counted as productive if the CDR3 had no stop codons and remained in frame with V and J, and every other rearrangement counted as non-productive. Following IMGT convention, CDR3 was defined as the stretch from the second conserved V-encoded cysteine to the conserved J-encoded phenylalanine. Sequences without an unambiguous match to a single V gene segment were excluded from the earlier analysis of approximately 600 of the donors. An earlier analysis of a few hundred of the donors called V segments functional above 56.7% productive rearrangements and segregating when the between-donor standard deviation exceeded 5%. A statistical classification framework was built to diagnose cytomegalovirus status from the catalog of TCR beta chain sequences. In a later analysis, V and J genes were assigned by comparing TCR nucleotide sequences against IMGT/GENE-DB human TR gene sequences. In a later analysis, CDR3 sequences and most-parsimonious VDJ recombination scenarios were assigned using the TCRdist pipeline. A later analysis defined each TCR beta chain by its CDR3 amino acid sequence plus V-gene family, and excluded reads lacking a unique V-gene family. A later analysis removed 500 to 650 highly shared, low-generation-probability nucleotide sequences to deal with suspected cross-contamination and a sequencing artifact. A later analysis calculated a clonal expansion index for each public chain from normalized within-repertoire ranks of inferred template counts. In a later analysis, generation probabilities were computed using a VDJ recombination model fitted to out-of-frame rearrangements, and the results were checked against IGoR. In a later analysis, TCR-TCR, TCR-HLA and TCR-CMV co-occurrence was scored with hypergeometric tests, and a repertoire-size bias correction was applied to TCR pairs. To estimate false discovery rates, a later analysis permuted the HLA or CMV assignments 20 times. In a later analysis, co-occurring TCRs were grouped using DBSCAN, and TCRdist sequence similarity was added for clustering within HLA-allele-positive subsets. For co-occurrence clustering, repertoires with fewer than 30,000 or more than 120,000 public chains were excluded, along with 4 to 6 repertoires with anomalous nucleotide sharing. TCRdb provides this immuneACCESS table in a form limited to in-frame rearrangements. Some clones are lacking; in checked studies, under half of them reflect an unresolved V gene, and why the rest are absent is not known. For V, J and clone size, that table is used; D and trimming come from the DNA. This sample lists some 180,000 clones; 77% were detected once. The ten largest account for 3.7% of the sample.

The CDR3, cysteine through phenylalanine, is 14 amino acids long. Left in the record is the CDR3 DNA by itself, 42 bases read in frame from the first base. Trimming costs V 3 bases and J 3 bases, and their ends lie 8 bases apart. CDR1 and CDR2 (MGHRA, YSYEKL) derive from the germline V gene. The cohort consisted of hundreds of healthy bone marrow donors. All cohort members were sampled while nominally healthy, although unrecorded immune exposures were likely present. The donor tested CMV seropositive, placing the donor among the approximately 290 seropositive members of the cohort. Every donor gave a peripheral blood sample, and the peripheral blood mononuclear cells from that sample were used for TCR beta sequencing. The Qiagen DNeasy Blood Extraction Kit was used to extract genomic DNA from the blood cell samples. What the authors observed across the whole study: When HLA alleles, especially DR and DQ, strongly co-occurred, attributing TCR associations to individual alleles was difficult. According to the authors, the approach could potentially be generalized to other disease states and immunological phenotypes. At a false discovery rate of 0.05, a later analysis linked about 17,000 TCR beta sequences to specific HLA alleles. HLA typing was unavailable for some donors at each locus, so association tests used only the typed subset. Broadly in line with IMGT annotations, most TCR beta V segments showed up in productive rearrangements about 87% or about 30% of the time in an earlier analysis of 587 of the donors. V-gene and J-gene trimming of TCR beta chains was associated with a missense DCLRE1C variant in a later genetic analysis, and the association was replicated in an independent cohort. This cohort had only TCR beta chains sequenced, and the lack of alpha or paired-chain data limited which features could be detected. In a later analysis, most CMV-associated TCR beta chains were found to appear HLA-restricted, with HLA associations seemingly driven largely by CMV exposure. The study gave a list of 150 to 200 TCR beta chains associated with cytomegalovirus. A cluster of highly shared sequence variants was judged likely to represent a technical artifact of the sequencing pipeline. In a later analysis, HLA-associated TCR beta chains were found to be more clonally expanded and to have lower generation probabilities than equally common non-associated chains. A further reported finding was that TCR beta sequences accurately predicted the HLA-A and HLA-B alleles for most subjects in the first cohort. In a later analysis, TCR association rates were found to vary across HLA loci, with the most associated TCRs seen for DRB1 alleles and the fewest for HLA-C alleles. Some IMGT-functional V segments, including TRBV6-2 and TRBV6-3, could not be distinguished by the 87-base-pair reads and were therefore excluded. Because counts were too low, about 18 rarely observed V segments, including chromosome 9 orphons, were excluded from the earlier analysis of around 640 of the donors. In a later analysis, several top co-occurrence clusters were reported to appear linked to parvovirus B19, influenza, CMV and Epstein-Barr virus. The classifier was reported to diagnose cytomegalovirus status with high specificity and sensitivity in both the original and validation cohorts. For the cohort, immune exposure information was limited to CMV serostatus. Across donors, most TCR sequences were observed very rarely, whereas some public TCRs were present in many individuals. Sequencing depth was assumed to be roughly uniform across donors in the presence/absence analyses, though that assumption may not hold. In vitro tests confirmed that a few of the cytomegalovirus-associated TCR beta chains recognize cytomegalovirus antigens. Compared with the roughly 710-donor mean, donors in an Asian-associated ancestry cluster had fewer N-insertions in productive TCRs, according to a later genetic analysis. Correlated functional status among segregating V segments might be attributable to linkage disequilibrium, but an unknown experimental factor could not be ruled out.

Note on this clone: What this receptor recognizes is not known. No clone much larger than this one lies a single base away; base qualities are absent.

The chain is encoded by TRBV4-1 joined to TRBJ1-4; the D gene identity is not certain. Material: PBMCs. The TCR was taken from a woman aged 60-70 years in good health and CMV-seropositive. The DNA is TGCGCCAGCAGCCACGAGGGTTCTAATGAAAAACTGTTTTTT. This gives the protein CASSHEGSNEKLFF.